This T cell receptor beta chain was recovered during a study of cytomegalovirus exposure and HLA in healthy donors. The study, taken as a whole, reports: In the 130 or so validation repertoires, about 94% of cluster scores exceeded 0, per a later analysis.

TCRdb's copy holds only in-frame clones and misses some; the assay was immunoSEQ multiplex PCR. The sample has about 21,000 clones, 97% seen once; the top ten hold 10%. With respect to this clone: Its antigen remains unidentified.

There are 14 residues in the CDR3. V gave up 4 bases and J gave up 9 bases; unmatched junction bases: 11. Germline CDR1 is GTSNPN and CDR2 is SVGIG (reference sequence). Sequences were obtained from PBMCs. The V call is TRBV30, the J call TRBJ2-1; 8 bases fit TRBD2. This sequence was found in a man aged 25 to 40 in good health and CMV-seropositive. As DNA, the CDR3 is TGTGCCTGGAAAAAACCGGGGGGGGGTTCTGAGCAGTTCTTC. Amino acid sequence: CAWKKPGGGSEQFF.